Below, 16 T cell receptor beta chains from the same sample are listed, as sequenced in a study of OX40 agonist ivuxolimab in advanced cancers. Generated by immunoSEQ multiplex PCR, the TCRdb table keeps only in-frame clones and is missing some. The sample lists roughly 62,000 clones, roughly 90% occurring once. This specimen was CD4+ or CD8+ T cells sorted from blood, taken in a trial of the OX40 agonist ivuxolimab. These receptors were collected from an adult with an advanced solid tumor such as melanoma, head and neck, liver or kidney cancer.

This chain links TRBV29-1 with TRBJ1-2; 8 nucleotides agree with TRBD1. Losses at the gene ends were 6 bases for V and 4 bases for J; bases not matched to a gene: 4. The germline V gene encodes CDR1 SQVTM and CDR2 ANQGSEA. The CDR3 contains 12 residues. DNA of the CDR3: TGCAGCGTGGCTGACAGGGGCTATGGCTACACCTTC. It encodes CSVADRGYGYTF. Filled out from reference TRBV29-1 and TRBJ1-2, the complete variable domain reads SAVISQKPSRDICQRGTSLTIQCQVDSQVTMMFWYRQQPGQSLTLIATANQGSEATYESGFVIDKFPISRPNLTFSTLTVSNMSPEDSSIYLCSVADRGYGYTFGSGTRLTVV.

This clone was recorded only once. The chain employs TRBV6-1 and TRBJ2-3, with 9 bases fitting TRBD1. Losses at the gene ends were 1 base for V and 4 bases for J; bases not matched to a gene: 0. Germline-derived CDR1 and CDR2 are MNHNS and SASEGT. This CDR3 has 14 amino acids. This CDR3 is CASSEGTGADTQYF. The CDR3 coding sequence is TGTGCCAGCAGTGAAGGGACAGGGGCAGATACGCAGTATTTT.

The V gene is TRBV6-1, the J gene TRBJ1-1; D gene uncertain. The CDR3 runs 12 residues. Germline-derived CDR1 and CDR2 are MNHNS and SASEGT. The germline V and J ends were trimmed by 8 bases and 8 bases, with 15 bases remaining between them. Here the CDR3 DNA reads TGTGCCAGCTTTCCCCCAGTGGGGGAAGCTTTCTTT. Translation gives CASFPPVGEAFF.

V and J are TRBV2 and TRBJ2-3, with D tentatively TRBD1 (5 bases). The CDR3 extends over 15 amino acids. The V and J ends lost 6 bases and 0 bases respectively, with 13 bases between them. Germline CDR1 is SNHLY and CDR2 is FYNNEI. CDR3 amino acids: CASSAQGPSTDTQYF. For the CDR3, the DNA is TGTGCCAGCAGCGCGCAGGGTCCGAGCACAGATACGCAGTATTTT. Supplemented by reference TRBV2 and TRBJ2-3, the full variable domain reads EPEVTQTPSHQVTQMGQEVILRCVPISNHLYFYWYRQILGQKVEFLVSFYNNEISEKSEIFDDQFSVERPDGSNFTLKIRSTKLEDSAMYFCASSAQGPSTDTQYFGPGTRLTVL.

The CDR3 DNA is TGCAGTGCTAGAGAGGGATCAGGCTACACCTTC. Amino acid sequence: CSAREGSGYTF. V and J are TRBV20-1 and TRBJ1-2; D remains ambiguous. This CDR3 has 11 residues. CDR1 is DFQATT and CDR2 is SNEGSKA in the germline V gene (reference sequence). The V end lost 0 bases, the J end lost 8 bases, and 7 bases lay between the germline ends.

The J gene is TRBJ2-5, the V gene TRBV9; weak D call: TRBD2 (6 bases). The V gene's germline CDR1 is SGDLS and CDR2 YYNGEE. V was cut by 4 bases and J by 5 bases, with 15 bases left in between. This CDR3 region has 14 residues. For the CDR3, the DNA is TGTGCCAGCAGCCCCCGACTAGTGAAGGAGACCCAGTACTTC. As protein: CASSPRLVKETQYF.

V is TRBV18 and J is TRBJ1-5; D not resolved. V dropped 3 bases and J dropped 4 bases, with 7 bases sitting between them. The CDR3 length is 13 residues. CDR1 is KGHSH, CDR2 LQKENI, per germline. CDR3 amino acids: CASSPQGNQPQHF. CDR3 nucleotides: TGTGCCAGCTCACCCCAAGGAAATCAGCCCCAGCATTTT.

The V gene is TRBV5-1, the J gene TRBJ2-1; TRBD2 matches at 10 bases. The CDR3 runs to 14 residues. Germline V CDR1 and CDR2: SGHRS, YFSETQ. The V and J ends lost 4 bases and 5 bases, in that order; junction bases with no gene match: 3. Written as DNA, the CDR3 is TGCGCCAGCAGCCCGGGACTAGCGCACAATGAGCAGTTCTTC. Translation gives CASSPGLAHNEQFF.

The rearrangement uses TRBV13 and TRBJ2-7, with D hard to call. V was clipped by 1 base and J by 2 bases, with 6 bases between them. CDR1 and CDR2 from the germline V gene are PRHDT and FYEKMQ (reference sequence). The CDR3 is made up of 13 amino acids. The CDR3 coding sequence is TGTGCCAGCAGCTTAGCCCCCACCTACGAGCAGTACTTC. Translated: CASSLAPTYEQYF.

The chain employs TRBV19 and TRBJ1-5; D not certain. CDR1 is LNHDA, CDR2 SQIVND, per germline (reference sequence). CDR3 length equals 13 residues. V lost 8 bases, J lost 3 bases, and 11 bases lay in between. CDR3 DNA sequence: TGTGCCAGTTCTTGGGGAGACAATCAGCCCCAGCATTTT. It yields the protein CASSWGDNQPQHF.

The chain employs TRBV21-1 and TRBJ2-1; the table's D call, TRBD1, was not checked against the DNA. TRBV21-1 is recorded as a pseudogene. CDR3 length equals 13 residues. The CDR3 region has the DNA TGTGCCAGCCTCTCACTGACAGACAATGAGCAGTTCTTC. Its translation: CASLSLTDNEQFF.

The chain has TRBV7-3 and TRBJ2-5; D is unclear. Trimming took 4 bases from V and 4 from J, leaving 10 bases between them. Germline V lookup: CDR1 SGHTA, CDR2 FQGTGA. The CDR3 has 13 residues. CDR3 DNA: TGTGCCAGCAGCTCGGTCCCCCGAGAGACCCAGTACTTC. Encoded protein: CASSSVPRETQYF.

CDR3 sequence (DNA): TGTGCCAGCAGTGTAGCGGGGGACTACAATGAGCAGTTCTTC. Translation: CASSVAGDYNEQFF. The chain uses TRBV2 and TRBJ2-1; 9 positions match TRBD2. Losses at the gene ends were 4 bases for V and 3 bases for J; bases not matched to a gene: 1. This CDR3 is built from 14 residues. Per the germline V gene, CDR1 is SNHLY and CDR2 is FYNNEI.

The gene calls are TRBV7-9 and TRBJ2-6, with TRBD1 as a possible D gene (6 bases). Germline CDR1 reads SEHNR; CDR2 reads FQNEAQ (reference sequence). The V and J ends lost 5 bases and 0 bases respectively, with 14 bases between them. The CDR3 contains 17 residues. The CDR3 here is CASSPTTGISGANVLTF. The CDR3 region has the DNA TGTGCCAGCAGCCCAACTACAGGGATCTCTGGGGCCAACGTCCTGACTTTC.

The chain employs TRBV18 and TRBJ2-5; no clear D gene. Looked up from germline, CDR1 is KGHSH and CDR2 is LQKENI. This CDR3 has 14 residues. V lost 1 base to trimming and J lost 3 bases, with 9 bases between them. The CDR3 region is CASSPQDIEETQYF. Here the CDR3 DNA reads TGTGCCAGCTCACCACAAGACATCGAAGAGACCCAGTACTTC.

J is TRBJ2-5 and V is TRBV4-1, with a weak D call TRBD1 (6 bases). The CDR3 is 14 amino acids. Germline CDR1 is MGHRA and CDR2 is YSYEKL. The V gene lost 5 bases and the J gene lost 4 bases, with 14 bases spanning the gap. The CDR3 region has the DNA TGCGCCAGCAGCAACGGACAGCTACCAGAGACCCAGTACTTC. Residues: CASSNGQLPETQYF.